Presented here are 26 T cell receptor beta chains from one specimen sequenced in a study of T cells in Graves' hyperthyroidism and ophthalmopathy. From RNA transcripts, TCR beta CDR3 regions were amplified. First-round RT-PCR targeting the TCR CDR3 was performed with the HTBI primer set. TCRdb reprocessed the multiplex PCR reads via MiXCR and lists one record per CDR3 protein. The profile shows 300,000 to 350,000 distinct CDR3 sequences, roughly 18% of them singletons. Input material: blood. These receptors originate from a woman aged 45 to 65 with Graves' hyperthyroidism.

This chain links TRBV10-2 with TRBJ2-6, with D possibly being TRBD2 (7 bases). V was shortened by 3 bases and J by 4 bases, with 10 bases between the two germline ends. The CDR3 has 15 amino acids. CDR1 WSHSY and CDR2 SAAADI come from the germline V gene. The DNA for the CDR3 is TGCGCCAGCAGTGAAGGGGGGGGGGGGGCCAACGTCCTGACTTTC. Protein: CASSEGGGGANVLTF.

The chain is built from TRBV15 and TRBJ1-5, with 7 bases identical to TRBD1. V lost 6 bases and J lost 4; bases outside the gene matches: 9. CDR1 LNHNV and CDR2 YYDKDF come from the germline V gene (reference sequence). The CDR3 runs to 15 residues. The CDR3 DNA sequence: TGTGCCACCAGGAGGGAAGGGGACAGAAATCAGCCCCAGCATTTT. Its protein product is CATRREGDRNQPQHF.

This clonotype has a handful of counts. The chain combines TRBV6-1 with TRBJ2-1; 11 bases match TRBD1. V gave up 7 bases and J gave up 6 bases; unmatched junction bases: 14. This CDR3 spans 17 amino acids. CDR1 is MNHNS, CDR2 SASEGT, per germline. CDR3 in amino acids: CASKDRGRLAGSNEQFF. The DNA of the CDR3 is TGTGCCAGCAAGGACAGGGGGCGTCTAGCGGGGTCCAATGAGCAGTTCTTC.

The chain recombines TRBV20-1 with TRBJ1-1; unclear D gene. The V gene lost 0 bases and the J gene lost 2 bases, with 7 bases spanning the gap. CDR3 length equals 13 residues. Germline-derived CDR1 and CDR2 are DFQATT and SNEGSKA (reference sequence). The CDR3 reads CSARDSGNTEAFF. The CDR3 coding sequence is TGCAGTGCTAGAGATTCCGGCAACACTGAAGCTTTCTTT.

The rearrangement uses TRBV6-1 and TRBJ2-2; 7 nucleotides align to TRBD1. Germline-derived CDR1 and CDR2 are MNHNS and SASEGT. The trim removed 1 base at V and 0 bases at J, leaving 11 bases unmatched. This CDR3 comprises 19 residues. The CDR3 sequence is CASSEVPPGTVANTGELFF. The CDR3 DNA is TGTGCCAGCAGTGAAGTCCCACCAGGGACAGTGGCGAACACCGGGGAGCTGTTTTTT.

This clonotype was counted at least ten times. In nucleotides, the CDR3 is TGCAGTGCTAGAGGCGCAACCGGGACTAACACTGAAGCTTTCTTT. Its translation: CSARGATGTNTEAFF. The J gene is TRBJ1-1, the V gene TRBV20-1, with D tentatively TRBD1 (5 bases). The CDR3 loop spans 15 amino acids. Germline CDR1 reads DFQATT; CDR2 reads SNEGSKA (reference sequence). The V end was cut by 1 base, the J end by 2 bases, with 14 bases between.

The chain couples TRBV4-3 to TRBJ1-3, with 8 bases fitting TRBD1. Germline V gene data show CDR1 as LGHNA and CDR2 as YSLEER. Trimming removed 4 bases from V and 2 bases from J; junction bases left unmatched: 4. This CDR3 is 15 amino acids long. The CDR3 sequence is CASSPQGAPGNTIYF. DNA for the CDR3: TGCGCCAGCAGCCCTCAGGGGGCGCCTGGAAACACCATATATTTT.

This clonotype was seen a few times. The chain has TRBV29-1 and TRBJ1-3, with unresolved D. The CDR3 totals 14 residues. Per the germline V gene, CDR1 is SQVTM and CDR2 is ANQGSEA. V was cut by 1 base and J by 2 bases, with 9 bases left in between. The CDR3 region is CSVEGHSTGNTIYF. The CDR3 DNA follows: TGCAGCGTTGAAGGCCATAGTACTGGAAACACCATATATTTT.

This clonotype was counted many times. The chain joins TRBV20-1 to TRBJ2-3, with 7 bases lining up with TRBD2. The germline gives CDR1 DFQATT, CDR2 SNEGSKA (reference sequence). Germline trimming cut 0 bases from V and 6 bases from J; bases unmatched to any gene: 3. This CDR3 contains 13 residues. For the CDR3, the DNA is TGCAGTGCTAGAGAGGGGACTATCGATACGCAGTATTTT. Protein: CSAREGTIDTQYF.

About this clonotype itself: This may be a read error: a much more frequent sequence differs by one nucleotide. The CDR3 sequence: CASLLNRVDCGYTF. The DNA of the CDR3 is TGTGCCAGCTTACTCAACAGGGTTGACTGTGGCTACACCTTC. J is TRBJ1-2 and V is TRBV2; D is perhaps TRBD1 (6 bases). The CDR3 has 14 amino acids. CDR1 is SNHLY, CDR2 FYNNEI, per germline. V dropped 8 bases and J dropped 7 bases, with 20 bases sitting between them.

This clonotype showed up many times. This chain uses TRBV12-3 or TRBV12-4 with TRBJ1-1; 8 nucleotides agree with TRBD1. With V trimmed by 5 bases and J by 1 base, 3 bases remained unmatched. CDR3 length: 14 amino acids. The CDR3 spells CASSRTGTNTEAFF. CDR3 in DNA: TGTGCCAGCAGTCGGACAGGGACGAACACTGAAGCTTTCTTT.

The sample holds a few counts of this clonotype. This chain connects TRBV5-4 to TRBJ1-1; TRBD1 is a possible D gene (6 bases). CDR3 length: 17 amino acids. Trimming pared 5 bases from V and 0 bases from J, leaving 20 bases between. Germline values: CDR1 SGHNT, CDR2 YYREEE (reference sequence). CDR3 sequence: CASRSRGRGRLNTEAFF. Here the CDR3 DNA reads TGTGCCAGCAGATCCCGGGGCAGGGGCCGTCTGAACACTGAAGCTTTCTTT.

This clonotype has at least ten counts. The chain uses TRBV27 and TRBJ2-1; 14 bases are a match to TRBD2. J lost 7 bases, V lost 10 bases, and 6 bases had no gene match. This CDR3 has 14 residues. Germline assignment: CDR1 MNHEY and CDR2 SMNVEV (reference sequence). The DNA for the CDR3 is TGTGCCACCAGACTAGCGGGAGGGCCTAATGAGCAGTTCTTC. It is translated as CATRLAGGPNEQFF.

This clonotype has just a few counts. The chain has TRBV19 and TRBJ1-4; D remains unclear. The germline V gene encodes CDR1 LNHDA and CDR2 SQIVND (reference sequence). The CDR3 totals 14 residues. Deletions cut 3 bases from V and 1 base from J, with 6 bases between. The CDR3 is CASSMMGTNEKLFF. CDR3 sequence (DNA): TGTGCCAGTAGTATGATGGGAACTAATGAAAAACTGTTTTTT.

In nucleotides, the CDR3 is TGCGCCAGCAGCCATACTAGCGGGTCAGACAATGAGCAGTTCTTC. It yields the protein CASSHTSGSDNEQFF. The rearrangement uses TRBV4-1 and TRBJ2-1, with 9 bases lining up with TRBD2. J gave up 5 bases and V 3 bases, and 5 bases lay outside the gene matches. The CDR3 loop spans 15 amino acids. In germline, CDR1 is MGHRA, CDR2 YSYEKL.

J is TRBJ2-1 and V is TRBV29-1; D unresolved. The germline V and J ends were trimmed by 4 bases and 5 bases, with 12 bases remaining between them. The germline CDR1 and CDR2 sequences are SQVTM and ANQGSEA. The CDR3 consists of 13 residues. In DNA form, the CDR3 reads TGCAGCGTTGTCGGCCAGGCGCACAATGAGCAGTTCTTC. Its translation: CSVVGQAHNEQFF.

This rearrangement joins TRBV29-1 to TRBJ1-1; D possibly corresponds to TRBD1 (6 bases). Germline loops: CDR1 SQVTM, CDR2 ANQGSEA. V was clipped by 6 bases and J by 2 bases, with 10 bases between them. The CDR3 covers 12 residues. The CDR3, as DNA: TGCAGCGTCGCCGGGACAAACACTGAAGCTTTCTTT. Its translation is CSVAGTNTEAFF.

This clonotype was recorded many times. The V gene is TRBV6-1, the J gene TRBJ2-1, with TRBD1 matching 7 bases. Germline V gene lookup returns CDR1 MNHNS and CDR2 SASEGT. The CDR3 covers 15 residues. V lost 7 bases to trimming and J lost 0 bases; unmatched junction nucleotides: 6. The CDR3: CASTLGDSSYNEQFF. The CDR3 nucleotides are TGTGCCAGCACCTTGGGGGACAGCTCCTACAATGAGCAGTTCTTC.

This clonotype was seen at least ten times. CDR3 sequence: CSAAGDQETQYF. CDR3 nucleotides: TGCAGTGCTGCGGGGGACCAAGAGACCCAGTACTTC. The V gene is TRBV20-1, the J gene TRBJ2-5, with TRBD2 matching 7 bases. J lost 0 bases, V lost 5 bases, and 0 bases had no gene match. Germline values: CDR1 DFQATT, CDR2 SNEGSKA (reference sequence). The CDR3 has 12 residues.

This clonotype was seen many times. The rearrangement uses TRBV28 and TRBJ1-3; TRBD1 matches at 9 bases. From germline, CDR1 is MDHEN and CDR2 SYDVKM. The CDR3 extends over 14 amino acids. V lost 6 bases to trimming and J lost 8 bases; unmatched junction nucleotides: 8. Here the CDR3 reads CASSRTGGLDTIYF. The DNA of the CDR3 is TGTGCCAGCAGCAGAACAGGGGGCCTTGACACCATATATTTT.

This clonotype has more than one count but fewer than ten. This chain joins TRBV6-1 and TRBJ2-7; TRBD2 matches 9 bases. CDR3 length equals 13 residues. Germline V CDR1 and CDR2: MNHNS, SASEGT. V lost 4 bases, J lost 4 bases, and 2 bases stayed unmatched. The CDR3 bases are TGTGCCAGCAGTGGTCTAGCGGGGTACGAGCAGTACGTC. Translation gives CASSGLAGYEQYV.

In this sample, this clonotype turned up many times. The chain has TRBV11-2 and TRBJ2-4; D perhaps matches TRBD1 (6 bases). V shed 5 bases and J shed 4 bases, with 12 bases lying between them. CDR3 length: 14 residues. CDR1 and CDR2 from the germline V gene are SGHAT and FQNNGV. CDR3 sequence reads: CASSDPDRKNIQYF. The CDR3 DNA sequence: TGTGCCAGCAGCGACCCCGACAGGAAAAACATTCAGTACTTC. Drawing the rest from reference TRBV11-2 and TRBJ2-4, the complete variable domain is EAGVAQSPRYKIIEKRQSVAFWCNPISGHATLYWYQQILGQGPKLLIQFQNNGVVDDSQLPKDRFSAERLKGVDSTLKIQPAKLEDSAVYLCASSDPDRKNIQYFGAGTRLSVL.

Many counts were recorded for this clonotype. The chain has TRBV11-2 and TRBJ1-1; 7 positions agree with TRBD1. Germline lookup yields CDR1 SGHAT and CDR2 FQNNGV. CDR3 length: 14 residues. The trim removed 0 bases at V and 11 bases at J, leaving 9 bases unmatched. The CDR3 is CASSLDQAGGMAFF. The DNA of the CDR3 is TGTGCCAGCAGCTTAGATCAGGCAGGGGGTATGGCTTTCTTT.

The sample holds many counts of this clonotype. This chain connects TRBV12-3 or TRBV12-4 to TRBJ1-3, with no clear D. This CDR3 spans 12 amino acids. V lost 6 bases and J 0 bases, leaving 3 bases between the germline ends. As DNA, the CDR3 is TGTGCCAGCAGGTTCTCTGGAAACACCATATATTTT. Translation: CASRFSGNTIYF.

This clonotype showed up many times. The chain is built from TRBV3-1 and TRBJ1-1, with D unclear. The CDR3 totals 14 residues. Germline CDR1 LGHDT, CDR2 YNNKEL (reference sequence). With 4 bases removed from V and 1 base from J, the gap between germline ends came to 10 bases. DNA of the CDR3: TGTGCCAGCAGCCCCGGCTGGAGGAACACTGAAGCTTTCTTT. As protein: CASSPGWRNTEAFF.

With respect to this clonotype: The germline gene is not matched at one end of the junction; a read error may be the cause. The chain combines TRBV2 with TRBJ2-2, with D perhaps matching TRBD2 (6 bases). Per the germline V gene, CDR1 is SNHLY and CDR2 is FYNNEI. The CDR3 totals 13 residues. This CDR3 is CTSSTDYTGGLFF. The DNA for the CDR3 is TGTACCAGCAGCACAGATTACACCGGGGGGCTGTTTTTT.